This T cell receptor beta chain was identified in a study of T cells in localized non-small cell lung cancer. Regarding the study as a whole: A median of around 60 clones ranked among the top 100 in tumor appeared in adjacent lung. Since sequencing was restricted to only one region of the tumor, intratumor heterogeneity remains a possibility. Uninvolved adjacent lung showed higher T cell clonality than tumor. Longer overall survival associated with higher blood T cell density; shorter survival with higher adjacent-lung clonality.

Notes on this clone: Its matching antigen is unknown.

TCRdb keeps only in-frame clones here, not all; method: immunoSEQ multiplex PCR. The sample has some 41,000 clones; about 91% are singletons. The CDR3 has 11 residues. Trimming left V 5 bases short and J 8 bases short, with 9 bases between. CDR1 SEHNR and CDR2 FQNEAQ come from the germline V gene (reference sequence). The input for sequencing was PBMCs, taken before any cancer treatment. The TCR was taken from a woman aged 35 to 69 with stage II lung adenocarcinoma. The chain recombines TRBV7-9 with TRBJ1-1; D is unresolved. The CDR3 DNA follows: TGTGCCAGCAGCCCAAGTGCGGAAGCTTTCTTT. Translating it yields CASSPSAEAFF.